The clone carrying this T cell receptor (beta chain) was seen only a few times. Described time point: patch test 1, 2 weeks after DPC sensitization. Treatment noted: therapeutic diphenylcyclopropenone sensitization with weekly scalp DPC. TCRdb re-called the RACE reads through MiXCR, storing one row per CDR3 protein. Among some 81,000 distinct CDR3 sequences listed, around 7% were seen once. V lost 5 bases, J lost 2 bases, and 3 bases stayed unmatched. This CDR3 contains 14 residues. This sample is drawn from a study of human T cells and chemical hapten exposure. Study at large: Diphenylcyclopropenone was applied weekly to patients' scalps across the roughly 25-week study.

The V and J genes are TRBV12-3 or TRBV12-4 and TRBJ2-7; 10 bases align to TRBD1. This specimen was whole blood, taken in connection with sensitization to the hapten diphenylcyclopropenone (DPC). The clonotype comes from a woman aged 25-40 years with alopecia areata. Some clones in this sample may be carry-over from other donors' samples. CDR3 region: CASSTGTGAYEQYF. The DNA for the CDR3 is TGTGCCAGCAGTACCGGGACAGGGGCCTACGAGCAGTACTTC.